A single sample gave rise to the 20 T cell receptor beta chains below, sequenced in a study of beta chain features in type 1 diabetes (dated by TCRdb to 2016 to 2018). Receptor amplification or capture employed the immunoSEQ multiplex PCR assay. All of the isolated RNA was reverse transcribed with the High Capacity cDNA Reverse Transcription Kit, so expressed TCRB transcripts were sequenced. The table comes from immuneACCESS by way of TCRdb, which keeps in-frame sequences with V and J called. Part of the clones is missing from these tables; in studies checked, under half for an unresolved V gene and the rest for unknown reasons. The sample profile shows about 400,000 clones; around 12% of them were found once. Clones ranked in the top ten supply around 0.015% of the sample. Input material: naive CD4+ T cells from blood. Reading the label with the study, this specimen's cell subset or site is: true naive CD4+ T cells. These receptors came from a man aged 18-30 years in good health.

This clone came up a few times. The chain recombines TRBV11-1 with TRBJ2-3, with D possibly matching TRBD1 (5 bases). This CDR3 is built from 16 residues. V lost 3 bases and J lost 0, with 13 bases in between. Germline CDR1 and CDR2: SGHAT and FQDESV (reference sequence). This chain's CDR3 is CASSLRQQTSTDTQYF. CDR3 coding DNA: TGTGCCAGCAGCTTGAGACAGCAAACTAGCACAGATACGCAGTATTTT.

The V and J genes are TRBV9 and TRBJ1-2; D ambiguous. Between the trimmed V and J ends, which lost 4 bases and 4 bases, there was a span of 11 bases. The germline V gene encodes CDR1 SGDLS and CDR2 YYNGEE. This CDR3 has 13 residues. CDR3 sequence (DNA): TGTGCCAGCAGCCCCCGCGGACTCTATGGCTACACCTTC. It codes for CASSPRGLYGYTF.

The genes are TRBV5-1 and TRBJ1-2; a weak D match, TRBD1 (5 bases). Per the germline V gene, CDR1 is SGHRS and CDR2 is YFSETQ. The CDR3 has 12 residues. The V and J ends lost 7 bases and 8 bases respectively, with 15 bases between them. The CDR3 DNA follows: TGCGCCAGCCAGGACATCCCCGGGGGCTACACCTTC. This translates into CASQDIPGGYTF.

J is TRBJ1-5 and V is TRBV15; TRBD1 might be the D (5 bases). The CDR3 sequence is 13 residues long. Germline CDR1 reads LNHNV; CDR2 reads YYDKDF (reference sequence). V was cut by 4 bases and J by 2 bases, with 6 bases left in between. The CDR3 DNA reads as TGTGCCACCAGCACACAGGGCAATCAGCCCCAGCATTTT. The encoded protein is CATSTQGNQPQHF.

This chain connects TRBV5-1 to TRBJ2-3; maybe TRBD2 (5 bases). The V gene's germline CDR1 is SGHRS and CDR2 YFSETQ. V dropped 0 bases and J dropped 0 bases, with 8 bases sitting between them. This CDR3 comprises 15 residues. For the CDR3, the DNA is TGCGCCAGCAGCTTGGATGGACTTAGCACAGATACGCAGTATTTT. It encodes CASSLDGLSTDTQYF.

The chain joins TRBV25-1 to TRBJ2-1, with 11 bases aligning to TRBD2. Germline V gives CDR1 MGHDK, CDR2 SYGVNS. The trim removed 2 bases at V and 2 bases at J, leaving 2 bases unmatched. The CDR3 contains 16 residues. As DNA, the CDR3 is TGTGCCAGCAGTGAAGTTAGCGGGAGGGCCTACAATGAGCAGTTCTTC. Translating gives CASSEVSGRAYNEQFF.

This clone showed up just a few times. The chain joins TRBV15 to TRBJ2-1, with 8 nucleotides matching TRBD1. In germline, CDR1 is LNHNV, CDR2 YYDKDF (reference sequence). This CDR3 spans 14 amino acids. The trim removed 5 bases at V and 9 bases at J, leaving 9 bases unmatched. CDR3 DNA: TGTGCCACCAGCTCCCGGACAGGGTTTTTTGAGCAGTTCTTC. Protein sequence: CATSSRTGFFEQFF.

The chain employs TRBV6-1 and TRBJ1-6; 7 nucleotides match TRBD1. The CDR3 sequence is 15 residues long. Germline V gene sequence: CDR1 MNHNS, CDR2 SASEGT. V shed 4 bases and J 8 bases; nucleotides not matched to a gene: 8. CDR3 residues: CASSARDSHDSPLHF. The CDR3, as DNA: TGTGCCAGCAGTGCCCGGGACAGTCATGATTCACCCCTCCACTTT.

There are a few counts of this clone. The chain carries TRBV11-2 and TRBJ2-2, with 7 positions matching TRBD1. The V gene end was trimmed by 5 bases and the J gene end by 3 bases; junction bases not matched to a gene: 6. The CDR3 extends over 15 amino acids. CDR1 is SGHAT and CDR2 is FQNNGV in the germline V gene. The CDR3 DNA reads as TGTGCCAGCAGCACCGCCGGGACAGACACCGGGGAGCTGTTTTTT. Residues: CASSTAGTDTGELFF.

This clone was observed a few times. This sequence joins TRBV27 and TRBJ1-2; possible D gene TRBD1, 6 bases. Germline loops: CDR1 MNHEY, CDR2 SMNVEV (reference sequence). V was clipped by 0 bases and J by 7 bases, with 12 bases between them. The CDR3 is 14 amino acids. DNA of the CDR3: TGTGCCAGCAGTTTATCGCACAGGGAGGGTGGCTACACCTTC. Translated: CASSLSHREGGYTF.

The chain employs TRBV30 and TRBJ2-4; no clear D gene. V lost 2 bases, J lost 3 bases, and 17 bases lay in between. The germline gives CDR1 GTSNPN, CDR2 SVGIG (reference sequence). The CDR3 has 16 residues. Here the CDR3 DNA reads TGTGCCTGGAGTCCATCAGGTCAGGCCCACAAAAACATTCAGTACTTC. Residues: CAWSPSGQAHKNIQYF.

The chain combines TRBV29-1 with TRBJ2-1, with 12 bases matching TRBD2. The germline V gene encodes CDR1 SQVTM and CDR2 ANQGSEA. Trimming cost V 7 bases and J 0 bases; bases outside gene matches: 10. CDR3 size: 17 residues. The DNA of the CDR3 is TGCAGCGCCCGGCGGCTAGCGGGAGGGAGCTCCTACAATGAGCAGTTCTTC. This codes for CSARRLAGGSSYNEQFF.

This clone was seen more than once but under ten times. The rearrangement uses TRBV2 and TRBJ2-7, with 8 bases matching TRBD1. Germline V gene data show CDR1 as SNHLY and CDR2 as FYNNEI. The CDR3 covers 13 residues. V shed 6 bases, J shed 3 bases, and the junction held 4 bases outside the gene matches. The DNA of the CDR3 is TGTGCCAGCAGAGGGACAGGAGTCTACGAGCAGTACTTC. It encodes CASRGTGVYEQYF.

This clone was seen a few times. The J gene is TRBJ2-1, the V gene TRBV11-1; D gene unclear. The CDR3 sequence is 16 residues long. Germline V gene lookup returns CDR1 SGHAT and CDR2 FQDESV (reference sequence). V was clipped by 1 base and J by 0 bases, with 10 bases between them. The CDR3 DNA sequence: TGTGCCAGCAGCTTAGTTCTACCCAACTCCTACAATGAGCAGTTCTTC. Translated: CASSLVLPNSYNEQFF.

In the case of this clone: Additional DNA sequences in this sample encode the identical CDR3. The gene calls are TRBV7-2 and TRBJ1-5, with 7 bases identical to TRBD1. The CDR3 sequence is 14 residues long. CDR1 is SGHTA, CDR2 FQGNSA, per germline. V dropped 4 bases and J dropped 7; count of bases not matched to a gene: 7. CDR3 bases: TGTGCCAGCAGCTCGACAGGGAACGGGCAGCCCCAGCATTTT. This sequence encodes CASSSTGNGQPQHF.

In its sample, this clone was seen a few times. The chain is built from TRBV9 and TRBJ2-6; TRBD1 agrees at 8 bases. V shed 4 bases, J shed 2 bases, and the junction held 11 bases outside the gene matches. The CDR3 totals 18 residues. The V gene's germline CDR1 is SGDLS and CDR2 YYNGEE. The CDR3 coding sequence is TGTGCCAGCAGCCCCAAGACGCAGGGGGCGACTGGGGCCAACGTCCTGACTTTC. Its translation is CASSPKTQGATGANVLTF.

The V gene is TRBV28, the J gene TRBJ1-5, with 12 bases aligning to TRBD1. Germline assignment: CDR1 MDHEN and CDR2 SYDVKM. The ends lost 6 bases at V and 0 bases at J; junction bases unmatched: 12. CDR3 length equals 19 residues. The DNA for the CDR3 is TGTGCCAGCAGCAGATCCGGGACAGGGGGCCTTTATAGCAATCAGCCCCAGCATTTT. Translation gives CASSRSGTGGLYSNQPQHF.

Points on this clone: The same CDR3 is also encoded by other DNA sequences in this sample. The rearrangement joins TRBV30 to TRBJ2-7; D is perhaps TRBD1 (5 bases). The CDR3 sequence is 13 residues long. Per germline, CDR1 GTSNPN and CDR2 SVGIG (reference sequence). The germline V and J ends were trimmed by 0 bases and 0 bases, with 6 bases remaining between them. The CDR3: CAWSVDSSYEQYF. The CDR3 bases are TGTGCCTGGAGTGTTGACAGCTCCTACGAGCAGTACTTC.

In this sample, this clone turned up a few times. The gene calls are TRBV6-1 and TRBJ1-6; 7 bases match TRBD1. Losses at the gene ends were 7 bases for V and 1 base for J; bases not matched to a gene: 4. CDR3 length equals 15 residues. Germline CDR1 and CDR2: MNHNS and SASEGT. The CDR3 DNA reads TGTGCCAGCATGGAGGGGGCATCCTATAATTCACCCCTCCACTTT. Amino acid sequence: CASMEGASYNSPLHF.

The chain couples TRBV28 to TRBJ1-6; 7 bases fit TRBD1. V dropped 2 bases and J dropped 5; count of bases not matched to a gene: 0. The CDR3 loop spans 14 amino acids. Looked up from germline, CDR1 is MDHEN and CDR2 is SYDVKM. The CDR3 nucleotides are TGTGCCAGCAGTTTAGGACAGGATAATTCACCCCTCCACTTT. Translated: CASSLGQDNSPLHF.